This note documents a single TCR beta chain sequence. This sample is part of a study of blood T cell repertoires in COVID-19. Overall study: The United States, Italy and Spain supplied acute and convalescent COVID-19 samples. Nucleic acid was either cDNA or gDNA, and it came from T cells, B-cell-depleted T cells, or PBMCs.

In the original analysis: Reference gene primers were amplified, and this amplification served to estimate nucleated cell counts. Measured with immunoSEQ multiplex PCR; TCRdb has only the in-frame clones, and not every one. That table supplies the V and J calls and clone size; D and trimming were determined from the DNA. Found here are around 220,000 clones, more than 75% of them singletons; the top ten hold almost 4.5%. Germline-derived CDR1 and CDR2 are LNHDA and SQIVND (reference sequence). The CDR3 is 16 residues long. With 3 bases removed from V and 5 bases from J, the gap between germline ends came to 19 bases.

V is TRBV19 and J is TRBJ2-5; D possibly corresponds to TRBD2 (5 bases). The sample was peripheral blood. This clonotype was sampled from a man between 45 and 60 years old with acute or convalescent COVID-19. CDR3 nucleotide sequence: TGTGCCAGTAGTATCGGGCAGCCCCAAAGGAGGGAGACCCAGTACTTC. Translation: CASSIGQPQRRETQYF.